Shown below are 8 T cell receptor beta chains from a single sample sequenced in a study of CD8+ T cells in alopecia areata. RNA extraction and reverse transcription yielded cDNA as sequencing template. Profiled with immunoSEQ multiplex PCR; TCRdb holds only in-frame clones, not every one. Seen here are about 120,000 clones, 58% observed once, and the top ten hold under 35%. The treatment denotes: oral pan-JAK inhibitor, 5-10 mg twice daily. The sequencing used CD8+ T cells sorted from blood, collected at week 4, from a patient treated with tofacitinib. The receptors here all came from a human donor with alopecia areata.

V gene TRBV7-9 combines with J gene TRBJ2-5; maybe TRBD2 (6 bases). The CDR3 is made up of 14 amino acids. Trimming took off 5 bases at V and 5 bases at J, with 15 bases between the two ends. Per the germline V gene, CDR1 is SEHNR and CDR2 is FQNEAQ (reference sequence). The CDR3 DNA sequence: TGTGCCAGCAGCCCTCCTCGGGGGAGGGAGACCCAGTACTTC. Its protein is CASSPPRGRETQYF.

The V and J genes are TRBV9 and TRBJ1-2; the D is unclear. Trimming took 3 bases from V and 10 from J, leaving 10 bases between them. Germline V lookup: CDR1 SGDLS, CDR2 YYNGEE. The CDR3 sequence is 11 residues long. The CDR3 protein is CASSAYLTYTF. The CDR3 DNA reads TGTGCCAGCAGCGCCTACCTTACCTACACCTTC.

The sample holds a few counts of this clone. The chain uses TRBV11-2 and TRBJ2-5, with D uncertain. Trimming shortened V by 2 bases and J by 5 bases, and 9 bases separated the two germline ends. Per the germline V gene, CDR1 is SGHAT and CDR2 is FQNNGV. The CDR3 is 13 amino acids. The CDR3 DNA is TGTGCCAGCAGCTTATGGGGTGGTGAGACCCAGTACTTC. This codes for CASSLWGGETQYF.

This rearrangement joins TRBV11-2 to TRBJ1-1, with D hard to call. Germline values: CDR1 SGHAT, CDR2 FQNNGV. V was pared by 0 bases and J by 3 bases, with 5 bases between. This CDR3 contains 13 residues. The CDR3 DNA reads TGTGCCAGCAGCTTAGATCTGTACACTGAAGCTTTCTTT. This encodes CASSLDLYTEAFF. The whole variable domain, remainder taken from reference TRBV11-2 and TRBJ1-1, is EAGVAQSPRYKIIEKRQSVAFWCNPISGHATLYWYQQILGQGPKLLIQFQNNGVVDDSQLPKDRFSAERLKGVDSTLKIQPAKLEDSAVYLCASSLDLYTEAFFGQGTRLTVV.

This clone was detected only a few times. This chain uses TRBV29-1 with TRBJ2-7; D might be TRBD2 (5 bases). Per the germline V gene, CDR1 is SQVTM and CDR2 is ANQGSEA. The V and J ends lost 0 bases and 8 bases respectively, with 14 bases between them. The CDR3 runs 13 residues. The DNA for the CDR3 is TGCAGCGTTGAAGATTCCGAGGGCTATCAGCAGTACTTC. This translates into CSVEDSEGYQQYF.

This clone has only a few counts. The CDR3 bases are TGTGCCTGGATAGAAGGGACAGGAAATAGCAATCAGCCCCAGCATTTT. Protein: CAWIEGTGNSNQPQHF. This chain uses TRBV30 with TRBJ1-5, with 8 bases identical to TRBD1. Germline CDR1 and CDR2: GTSNPN and SVGIG (reference sequence). Trimming cost V 4 bases and J 0 bases; bases outside gene matches: 8. The CDR3 runs 16 residues.

This clone was found a few times. The gene calls are TRBV29-1 and TRBJ1-1; D is undetermined. Germline CDR1 is SQVTM and CDR2 is ANQGSEA. The V end was cut by 1 base, the J end by 0 bases, with 18 bases between. The CDR3 runs 17 residues. The CDR3: CSVEGRREGWMNTEAFF. Written as DNA, the CDR3 is TGCAGCGTTGAAGGAAGGAGGGAAGGATGGATGAACACTGAAGCTTTCTTT.

The CDR3 is CASSRYSGQSETQYF. As DNA, the CDR3 is TGCGCCAGCAGCCGCTACTCTGGACAGAGCGAGACCCAGTACTTC. This rearrangement joins TRBV4-3 to TRBJ2-5; maybe TRBD1 (6 bases). Trimming stripped 4 bases from V and 5 bases from J, with 17 bases between. Germline V gene data show CDR1 as LGHNA and CDR2 as YSLEER. The CDR3 spans 15 residues.